This T cell receptor beta chain was observed in a study of brain T cells in children with intractable seizures. Broader study findings: Clones missing pre-surgery may reflect undersampling of that blood sample. Patients' HCMV serostatus was unknown; virus specificity rests on CDR3 similarity alone.

This clone was counted once. Its antigen is not known. Time point reported: blood from clinic visit 5 months post-surgery; TSC patient then seizure free. Only cases whose brain tissue showed the highest T cell transcript signatures were sequenced. Looked up from germline, CDR1 is MGHDK and CDR2 is SYGVNS. The V and J ends lost 6 bases and 2 bases respectively, with 22 bases between them. The CDR3 is 18 residues long. Assay used: immunoSEQ multiplex PCR; TCRdb lists only in-frame clones, some missing. In the table there are about 350,000 clones, roughly 92% of which are singletons. The sequencing used peripheral blood, collected less than 6 months after surgery. V usage is TRBV25-1 and J usage is TRBJ2-2; D might be TRBD2 (5 bases). The clonotype was recovered from a boy in the first two years of life with tuberous sclerosis and intractable seizures. This CDR3 reads CASSGFGGPGINTGELFF. CDR3 in DNA: TGTGCCAGCAGCGGTTTTGGAGGTCCGGGAATAAACACCGGGGAGCTGTTTTTT.